This T cell receptor (beta chain) came from a study of T cells in Graves' hyperthyroidism and ophthalmopathy (dated by TCRdb to about 2019). As for the study more broadly: A discovery cohort of about a hundred patients, 43 with Graves' ophthalmopathy and 57 with stable Graves' hyperthyroidism, was used to find distinguishing TCR V-J signatures. TCR Vbeta CDR3 sequencing of 120 to 150 peripheral blood samples (over 40 ophthalmopathy, about 75 hyperthyroidism and roughly 17 progressor patients) is reported in the paper. The study also compared thyroid tissue and blood T-cell repertoires from about six Graves' hyperthyroidism patients. After sampling, hyperthyroidism patients received methimazole starting at 30 mg daily, and ophthalmopathy patients received high-dose intravenous methylprednisolone. Prospective prediction of ophthalmopathy was tested in an independent validation cohort of 18 to 20 hyperthyroidism patients and approximately 17 patients who later progressed to ophthalmopathy. The 75 to 100 discovery patients were randomly split 7:3 into training and test sets.

About this clonotype itself: The target of this receptor is not known. No base qualities exist here, and no much larger clone lies one base off it.

From the cysteine through the phenylalanine, the CDR3 covers 16 amino acids. This entry keeps only the CDR3 DNA: 48 bases, framed from base 1. Trimmed from V: 4 bases; trimmed from J: 3 bases; junction bases lacking a gene match: 9. Via the germline V gene (reference sequence), CDR1 is SEHNR and CDR2 FQNEAQ. TCR beta CDR3 regions were amplified from RNA transcripts. The TCR CDR3 was subjected to a first round of RT-PCR using the HTBI primer set and the Qiagen OneStep RT-PCR kit. Libraries were constructed in a second round of multiplex PCR, after which size selection and purification were performed. Libraries were sequenced paired-end with 100 bp reads on an Illumina HiSeq2000. Per the authors' processing: SOAPnuke was used to process the raw data, with reads discarded if the reads contained adapters or uncalled bases, had a mean Phred below 15, or lacked an exact constant-primer or identifier match. COPE v1.2.5 was used to merge the high-quality paired reads, and each unique nucleotide sequence was defined as a clonotype. MiTCR v1.1 was used to align clonotypes to the IMGT TRBV, TRBD and TRBJ reference segments. Only V-J combinations with frequency above 0.0001, covering about 99% of repertoires, were analysed. A TCS score was defined as the ratio of F50 (clonal expansion) to E x V (chaos), with BLOSUM62-based TCRdist applied between CDR3 peptides within each V-J. Welch's t-statistics and random forest reduced around 550 V-J features to about 12, which were used in a naive Bayes classifier (R e1071). The Morisita-Horn index was used to measure how similar the thyroid and blood repertoires were. The raw public data were reprocessed by TCRdb itself: fastp quality trimming at Q25, MiXCR clonotype calling, in-frame beta chains only. Each entry is one CDR3 protein sequence, shown with its most common DNA and genes. The authors' filters were not applied to this entry. This sample has around 600,000 distinct CDR3 sequences in its table, and less than 45% of those were observed once. The ten largest clones take up more than 7% of the sample.

Any patient with an uncontrolled infection, another autoimmune disease, pregnancy or lactation was excluded. Clinical symptoms, serum thyroxine and TRAb, thyroid ultrasound, and orbital computed tomography formed the basis for the diagnoses. Total RNA was extracted using Trizol reagent, and RNA quality was assessed on an Agilent 2100 Bioanalyzer. On the study overall, not on this receptor specifically: Blood samples also contained most of the expanded thyroid clonotypes (frequency above 0.001), which suggests that blood repertoires may reflect thyroid immune responses. In validation, the model predicted progression to ophthalmopathy with roughly 66% sensitivity and roughly 75% specificity, a median of about 6.7 months before onset. Ophthalmopathy was separated from stable hyperthyroidism by a 13 V-J signature model, with approximately 86% sensitivity and about 81% specificity obtained in cross-validation and 80%/75% obtained in testing. No statistical method was used to fix the sample size in advance, and group allocation was not hidden from the investigators.

This receptor was identified in an adult man with Graves' disease, either hyperthyroidism or ophthalmopathy (not recorded which). The chain couples TRBV7-9 to TRBJ1-3, and 7 bases in between align with TRBD1. Sequenced input: peripheral blood or thyroid tissue (not recorded which). The DNA reads TGTGCCAGCAGCTCCGTACTCGGACAGGTTGGAAACACCATATATTTT. Translated, this is CASSSVLGQVGNTIYF.